The table lists the clone carrying this TCR beta chain with many counts. Antigen unknown. Trimming cost V 5 bases and J 0 bases, with 10 bases left between them. Per the germline V gene, CDR1 is LNHDA and CDR2 is SQIVND (reference sequence). The CDR3 runs 15 residues. Time point in this sample: newly diagnosed GD, antithyroid drugs for less than 3 months. RNA extracted from PBMCs served as the sequencing template. It was American Thyroid Association guidelines that determined Graves' disease diagnosis. This sample is drawn from a study of regulatory T cells in long-lasting Graves disease. Study outcomes and limitations: Persistent disease preferred TRBV28, TRBJ1-2 and TRBJ2-5.

Combining iRepertoire HTBI primers with Arm-PCR of CDR3 regions, the authors built TCR beta libraries. TCRdb reprocessed the multiplex PCR reads with MiXCR, giving one entry per CDR3 protein. The repertoire has about 220,000 distinct CDR3 sequences, approximately 18% of them found once; the top ten carry approximately 12%. The data were also submitted as part of a second study, on T cells in Graves' hyperthyroidism and ophthalmopathy.

This sequence was found in a woman in her twenties or thirties with Graves disease. The V and J genes are TRBV19 and TRBJ2-2; no clear D. Source: peripheral blood mononuclear cells (PBMCs), taken at new diagnosis, from a patient treated with antithyroid drugs. Here the CDR3 reads CASSVGSSNTGELFF. CDR3 in DNA: TGTGCCAGTAGTGTGGGCAGTTCGAACACCGGGGAGCTGTTTTTT.